This T cell receptor (beta chain) is from a study of T-cell reconstitution after alpha-beta-depleted transplantation in children. This CDR3 has 17 residues. CDR1 and CDR2 from the germline V gene are MGHRA and YSYEKL. Trimming cost V 0 bases and J 7 bases, with 21 bases left between them. This clonotype came up many times. The authors prepared the TCRbeta library with unique molecular identifiers. TCRdb reanalysed the PCR reads using MiXCR and keeps one entry per CDR3 protein. The data contain some 280,000 distinct CDR3 sequences, almost 10% of them seen just once; the ten biggest clones take up roughly 9.1%.

The source was PBMCs from the stem cell graft donor, collected from the stem cell graft. The chain links TRBV4-1 to TRBJ1-1; D perhaps matches TRBD1 (6 bases). The TCR was taken from a human donor who donated a stem cell graft to a child with SCID. As DNA, the CDR3 is TGCGCCAGCAGCCAAGATAGGCAGAGGGGGGATTATGGTGAAGCTTTCTTT. It is translated as CASSQDRQRGDYGEAFF.